This section outlines one T cell receptor (beta chain) sequence together with its context. Its specificity is unknown. Some clones are missing from TCRdb's copy, which holds only in-frame ones; the method was immunoSEQ multiplex PCR. The sample has approximately 210,000 clones; roughly 83% are singletons. This sample stems from a study of cytomegalovirus exposure and HLA in healthy donors. On the study more broadly: The 100 to 150 validation repertoires matched the 500 to 750 first-cohort repertoires in platform, a later analysis reported.

Study outcomes and limitations: Within the 120 validation repertoires, first-cohort TCR clusters tended to co-occur, according to a later analysis. There were some 150 TCR beta chains listed as cytomegalovirus-associated. The study found most TCR sequences rare, yet found some public TCRs in many donors.

This TCR came from a woman under 30 in good health and CMV-seronegative. Sequences were obtained from PBMCs.

CDR3 amino acids: CASSISGGQGRRGTDTQYF. The CDR3, as DNA: TGCGCCAGCAGCATATCTGGCGGACAGGGCCGTCGGGGCACAGATACGCAGTATTTT. This chain uses TRBV5-1 with TRBJ2-3, with TRBD1 matching 8 bases. This CDR3 contains 19 residues. The J segment lost 1 base and the V segment lost 4 bases, leaving 17 bases of the junction unmatched. Germline V gene lookup returns CDR1 SGHRS and CDR2 YFSETQ.